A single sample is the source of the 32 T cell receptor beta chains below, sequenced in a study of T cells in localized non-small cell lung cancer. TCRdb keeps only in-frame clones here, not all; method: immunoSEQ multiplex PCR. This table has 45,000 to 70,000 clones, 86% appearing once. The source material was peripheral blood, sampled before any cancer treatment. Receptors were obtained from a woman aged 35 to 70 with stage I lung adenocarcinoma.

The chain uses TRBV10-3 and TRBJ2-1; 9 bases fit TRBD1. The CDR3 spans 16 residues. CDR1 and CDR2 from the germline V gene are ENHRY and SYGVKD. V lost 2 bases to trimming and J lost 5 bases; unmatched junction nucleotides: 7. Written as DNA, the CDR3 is TGTGCCATCAGTGAGAGTAGCCGGGACAGGGACAATGAGCAGTTCTTC. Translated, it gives CAISESSRDRDNEQFF.

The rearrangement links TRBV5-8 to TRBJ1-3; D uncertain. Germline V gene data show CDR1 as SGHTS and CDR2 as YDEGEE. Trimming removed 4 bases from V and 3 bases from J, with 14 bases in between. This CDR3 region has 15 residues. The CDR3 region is CASSTGRTVGNTIYF. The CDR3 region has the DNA TGTGCCAGCAGCACCGGGCGCACGGTTGGAAACACCATATATTTT. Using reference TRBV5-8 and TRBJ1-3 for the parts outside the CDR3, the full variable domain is EAGVTQSPTHLIKTRGQQATLRCSPISGHTSVYWYQQALGLGLQFLLWYDEGEERNRGNFPPRFSGRQFPNYSSELNVNALELEDSALYLCASSTGRTVGNTIYFGEGSWLTVV.

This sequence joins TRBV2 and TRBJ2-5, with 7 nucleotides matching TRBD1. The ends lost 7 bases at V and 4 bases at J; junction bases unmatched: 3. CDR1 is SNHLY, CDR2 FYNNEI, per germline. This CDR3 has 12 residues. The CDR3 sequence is CASTRQGETQYF. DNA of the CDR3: TGTGCCAGCACTAGACAGGGAGAGACCCAGTACTTC.

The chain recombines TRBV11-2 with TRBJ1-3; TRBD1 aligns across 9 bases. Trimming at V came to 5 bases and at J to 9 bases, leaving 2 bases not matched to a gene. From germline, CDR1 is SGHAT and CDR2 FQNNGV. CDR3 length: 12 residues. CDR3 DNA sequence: TGTGCCAGCAGCCCGACAGGGGGCACCATATATTTT. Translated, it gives CASSPTGGTIYF.

In nucleotides, the CDR3 is TGTGCCAGCTCCCACCAAGGGGGGAGCTCCTACAATGAGCAGTTCTTC. Its translation is CASSHQGGSSYNEQFF. J is TRBJ2-1 and V is TRBV18, with D perhaps matching TRBD1 or TRBD2 (6 bases each). V dropped 6 bases and J dropped 0 bases, with 15 bases sitting between them. CDR1 is KGHSH, CDR2 LQKENI, per germline. This CDR3 contains 16 residues.

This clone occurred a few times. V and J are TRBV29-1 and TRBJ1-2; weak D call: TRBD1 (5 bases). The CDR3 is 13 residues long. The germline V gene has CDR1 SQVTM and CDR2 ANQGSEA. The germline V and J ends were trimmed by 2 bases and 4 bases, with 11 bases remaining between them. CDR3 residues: CSVELMTVYGYTF. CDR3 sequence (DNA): TGCAGCGTTGAATTGATGACAGTCTATGGCTACACCTTC. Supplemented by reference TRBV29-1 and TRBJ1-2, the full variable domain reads SAVISQKPSRDICQRGTSLTIQCQVDSQVTMMFWYRQQPGQSLTLIATANQGSEATYESGFVIDKFPISRPNLTFSTLTVSNMSPEDSSIYLCSVELMTVYGYTFGSGTRLTVV.

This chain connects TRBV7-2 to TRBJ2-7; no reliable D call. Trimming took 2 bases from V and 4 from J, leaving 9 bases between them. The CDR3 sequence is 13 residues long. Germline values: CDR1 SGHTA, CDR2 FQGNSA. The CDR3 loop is CASSLSVWYEQYF. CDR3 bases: TGTGCCAGCAGCTTATCCGTATGGTACGAGCAGTACTTC.

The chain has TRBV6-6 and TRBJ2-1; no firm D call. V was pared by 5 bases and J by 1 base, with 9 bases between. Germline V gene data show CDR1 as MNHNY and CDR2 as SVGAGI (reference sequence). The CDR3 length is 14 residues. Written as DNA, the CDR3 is TGTGCCAGCAGTCCCTCCCGTTCCTACAATGAGCAGTTCTTC. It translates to CASSPSRSYNEQFF.

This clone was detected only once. The chain's CDR3 is CASSRRQGWRIEQYF. CDR3 coding DNA: TGTGCCAGCAGCCGTAGACAGGGGTGGCGGATCGAGCAGTACTTC. The chain carries TRBV5-6 and TRBJ2-7, with TRBD1 matching over 8 bases. Germline V gene data show CDR1 as SGHDT and CDR2 as YYEEEE. CDR3 size: 15 residues. The V and J ends lost 4 bases and 6 bases, in that order; junction bases with no gene match: 12.

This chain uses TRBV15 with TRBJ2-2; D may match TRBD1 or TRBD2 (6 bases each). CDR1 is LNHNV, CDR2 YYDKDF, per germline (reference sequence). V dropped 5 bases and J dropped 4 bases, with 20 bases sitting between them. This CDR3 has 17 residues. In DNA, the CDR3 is TGTGCCACCAGCGGGATGAGGGGGGCCAATCGCACCGGGGAGCTGTTTTTT. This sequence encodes CATSGMRGANRTGELFF.

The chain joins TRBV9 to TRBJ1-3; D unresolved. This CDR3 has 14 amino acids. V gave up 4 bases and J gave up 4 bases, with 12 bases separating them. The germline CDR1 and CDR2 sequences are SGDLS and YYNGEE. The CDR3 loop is CASSPVVGGNTIYF. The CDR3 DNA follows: TGTGCCAGCAGCCCCGTAGTAGGCGGAAACACCATATATTTT.

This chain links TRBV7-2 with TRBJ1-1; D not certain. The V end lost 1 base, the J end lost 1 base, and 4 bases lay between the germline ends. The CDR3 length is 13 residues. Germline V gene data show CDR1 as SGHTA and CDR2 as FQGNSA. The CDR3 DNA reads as TGTGCCAGCAGCTTAGAACAGAACACTGAAGCTTTCTTT. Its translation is CASSLEQNTEAFF. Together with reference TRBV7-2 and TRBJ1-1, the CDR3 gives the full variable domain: GAGVSQSPSNKVTEKGKDVELRCDPISGHTALYWYRQSLGQGLEFLIYFQGNSAPDKSGLPSDRFSAERTGGSVSTLTIQRTQQEDSAVYLCASSLEQNTEAFFGQGTRLTVV.

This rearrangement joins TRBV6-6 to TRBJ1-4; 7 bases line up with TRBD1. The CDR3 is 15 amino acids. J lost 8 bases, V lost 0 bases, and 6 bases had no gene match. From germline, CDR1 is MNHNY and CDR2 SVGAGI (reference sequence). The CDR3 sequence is CASSYSTGLREKLFF. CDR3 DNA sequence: TGTGCCAGCAGTTACTCGACAGGGCTTAGAGAAAAACTGTTTTTT.

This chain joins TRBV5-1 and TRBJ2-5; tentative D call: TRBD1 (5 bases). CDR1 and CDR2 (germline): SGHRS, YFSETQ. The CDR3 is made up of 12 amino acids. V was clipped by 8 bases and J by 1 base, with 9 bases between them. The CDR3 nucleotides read TGCGCCAGTCACCAGGGCCAAGAGACCCAGTACTTC. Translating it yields CASHQGQETQYF.

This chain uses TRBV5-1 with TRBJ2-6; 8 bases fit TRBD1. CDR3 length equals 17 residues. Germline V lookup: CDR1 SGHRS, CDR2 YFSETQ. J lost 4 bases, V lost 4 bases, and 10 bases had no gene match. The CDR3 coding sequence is TGCGCCAGCAGCCCCGGGACAGGTATGGCAGGGGCCAACGTCCTGACTTTC. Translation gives CASSPGTGMAGANVLTF.

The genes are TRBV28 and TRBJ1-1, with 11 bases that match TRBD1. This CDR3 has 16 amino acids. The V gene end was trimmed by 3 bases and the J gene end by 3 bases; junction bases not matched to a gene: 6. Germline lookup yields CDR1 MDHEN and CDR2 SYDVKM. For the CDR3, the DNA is TGTGCCAGCAGTTTGGGGGACAGGGGGTTTGACACTGAAGCTTTCTTT. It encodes CASSLGDRGFDTEAFF.

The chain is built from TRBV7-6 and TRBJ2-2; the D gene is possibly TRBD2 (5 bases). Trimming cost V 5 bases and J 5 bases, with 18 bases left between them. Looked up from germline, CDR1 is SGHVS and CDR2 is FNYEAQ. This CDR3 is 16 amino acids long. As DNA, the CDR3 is TGTGCCAGCAGCCGTGAGACGGGGTCGTTGACCGGGGAGCTGTTTTTT. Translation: CASSRETGSLTGELFF.

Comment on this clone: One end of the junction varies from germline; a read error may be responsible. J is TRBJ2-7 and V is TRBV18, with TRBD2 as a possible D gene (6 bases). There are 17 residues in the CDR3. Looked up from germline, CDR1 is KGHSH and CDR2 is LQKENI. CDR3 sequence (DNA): TGTGCCAGCCCACCGATAAGGGGCGGCGGGGTCTCCTACGAGCAGTACTTC. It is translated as CASPPIRGGGVSYEQYF.

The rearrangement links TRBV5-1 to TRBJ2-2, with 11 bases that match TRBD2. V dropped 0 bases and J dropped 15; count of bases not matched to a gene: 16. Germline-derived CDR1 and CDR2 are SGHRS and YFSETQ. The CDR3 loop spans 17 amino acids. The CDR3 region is CASSLGLAGTPGGSVFF. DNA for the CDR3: TGCGCCAGCAGCTTGGGACTAGCGGGGACGCCAGGGGGTTCGGTGTTTTTT.

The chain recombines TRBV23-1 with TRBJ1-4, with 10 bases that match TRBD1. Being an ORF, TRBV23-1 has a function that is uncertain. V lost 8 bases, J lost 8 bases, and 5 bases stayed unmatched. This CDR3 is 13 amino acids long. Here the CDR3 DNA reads TGCGCCAGCTCAAGGACAGGGGGAGAAAAACTGTTTTTT. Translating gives CASSRTGGEKLFF.

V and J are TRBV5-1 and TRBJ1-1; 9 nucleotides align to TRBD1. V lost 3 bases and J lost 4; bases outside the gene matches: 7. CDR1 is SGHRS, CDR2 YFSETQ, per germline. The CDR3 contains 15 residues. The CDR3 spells CASSSDGQGSTEAFF. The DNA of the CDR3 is TGCGCCAGCAGCTCGGACGGACAGGGGAGCACTGAAGCTTTCTTT. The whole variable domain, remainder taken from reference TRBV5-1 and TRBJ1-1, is KAGVTQTPRYLIKTRGQQVTLSCSPISGHRSVSWYQQTPGQGLQFLFEYFSETQRNKGNFPGRFSGRQFSNSRSEMNVSTLELGDSALYLCASSSDGQGSTEAFFGQGTRLTVV.

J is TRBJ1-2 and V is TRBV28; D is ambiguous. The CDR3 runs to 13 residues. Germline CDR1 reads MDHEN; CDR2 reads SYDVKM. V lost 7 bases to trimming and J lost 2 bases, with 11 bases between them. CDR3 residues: CASNDGTNYGYTF. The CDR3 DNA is TGTGCCAGCAACGACGGAACAAACTATGGCTACACCTTC.

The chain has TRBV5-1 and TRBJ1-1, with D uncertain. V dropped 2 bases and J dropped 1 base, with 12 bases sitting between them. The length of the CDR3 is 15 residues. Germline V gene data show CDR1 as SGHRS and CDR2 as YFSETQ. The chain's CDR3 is CASSLNSGGNTEAFF. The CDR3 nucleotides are TGCGCCAGCAGCTTAAATAGTGGCGGGAACACTGAAGCTTTCTTT.

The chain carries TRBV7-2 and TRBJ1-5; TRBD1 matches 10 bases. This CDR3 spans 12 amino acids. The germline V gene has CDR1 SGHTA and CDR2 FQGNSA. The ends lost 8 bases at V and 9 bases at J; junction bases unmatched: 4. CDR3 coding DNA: TGTGCCAGCGGACAGGGGGACGGGCCCCAGCATTTT. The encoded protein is CASGQGDGPQHF.

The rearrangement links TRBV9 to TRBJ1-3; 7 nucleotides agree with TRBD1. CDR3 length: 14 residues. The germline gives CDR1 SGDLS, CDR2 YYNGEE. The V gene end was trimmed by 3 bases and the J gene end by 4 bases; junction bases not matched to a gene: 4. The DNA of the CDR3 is TGTGCCAGCAGCGGAGTGGGACAGGGAAACACCATATATTTT. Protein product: CASSGVGQGNTIYF. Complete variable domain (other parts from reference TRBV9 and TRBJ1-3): DSGVTQTPKHLITATGQRVTLRCSPRSGDLSVYWYQQSLDQGLQFLIQYYNGEERAKGNILERFSAQQFPDLHSELNLSSLELGDSALYFCASSGVGQGNTIYFGEGSWLTVV.

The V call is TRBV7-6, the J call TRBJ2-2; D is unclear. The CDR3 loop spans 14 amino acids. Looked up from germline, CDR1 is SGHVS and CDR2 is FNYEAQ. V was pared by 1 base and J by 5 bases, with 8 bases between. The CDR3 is CASSLGVGTGELFF. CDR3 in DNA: TGTGCCAGCAGCTTAGGGGTTGGAACCGGGGAGCTGTTTTTT.

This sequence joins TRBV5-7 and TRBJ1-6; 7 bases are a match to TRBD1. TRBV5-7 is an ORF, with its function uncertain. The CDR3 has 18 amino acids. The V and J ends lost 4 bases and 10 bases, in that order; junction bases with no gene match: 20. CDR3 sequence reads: CASSPEGLTGTVNSPLHF. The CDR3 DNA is TGTGCCAGCAGCCCGGAGGGGCTAACCGGGACAGTGAACTCACCCCTCCACTTT.

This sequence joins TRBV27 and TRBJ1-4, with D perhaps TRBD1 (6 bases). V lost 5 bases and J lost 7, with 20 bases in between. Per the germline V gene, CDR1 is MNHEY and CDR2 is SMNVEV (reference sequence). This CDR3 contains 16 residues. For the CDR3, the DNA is TGTGCCAGCAGTATACGCACGGGGGGGCTTGGTGAAAAACTGTTTTTT. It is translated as CASSIRTGGLGEKLFF.

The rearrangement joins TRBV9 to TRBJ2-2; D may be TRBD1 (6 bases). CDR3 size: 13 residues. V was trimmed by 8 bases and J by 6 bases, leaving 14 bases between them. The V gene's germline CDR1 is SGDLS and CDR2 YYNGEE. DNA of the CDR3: TGTGCCAGTTCCAGGCAGGGGTCCGGGGAGCTGTTTTTT. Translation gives CASSRQGSGELFF.

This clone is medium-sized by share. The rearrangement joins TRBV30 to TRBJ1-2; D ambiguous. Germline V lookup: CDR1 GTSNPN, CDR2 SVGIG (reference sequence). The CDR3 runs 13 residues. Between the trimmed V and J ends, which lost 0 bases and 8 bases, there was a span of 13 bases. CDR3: CAWSVTQFGGYTF. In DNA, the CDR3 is TGTGCCTGGAGTGTAACCCAGTTCGGGGGCTACACCTTC.

The DNA for the CDR3 is TGTGCTGCCACCCCGGGTGCAAATTCACCCCTCCACTTT. Translated: CAATPGANSPLHF. The chain combines TRBV7-2 with TRBJ1-6; D is undetermined. Germline-derived CDR1 and CDR2 are SGHTA and FQGNSA. This CDR3 region has 13 residues.

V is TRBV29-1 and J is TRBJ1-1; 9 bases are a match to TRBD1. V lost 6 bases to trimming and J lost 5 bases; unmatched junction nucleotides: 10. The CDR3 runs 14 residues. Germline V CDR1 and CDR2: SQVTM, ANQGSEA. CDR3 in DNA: TGCAGCGTCAATGGGGGGACAGGGTCAACTGAAGCTTTCTTT. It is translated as CSVNGGTGSTEAFF.